The 20 T cell receptor beta chains reported below all come from one sample, sequenced in a study of blood T cell repertoires in COVID-19. The data were produced by immunoSEQ multiplex PCR, yet TCRdb's version contains in-frame clones alone and is incomplete. The sample holds roughly 240,000 clones, roughly 82% seen once. The sample consisted of peripheral blood. All receptors come from a woman in her 70s with acute or convalescent COVID-19.

The V call is TRBV9, the J call TRBJ1-6; no clear D. Trimming stripped 0 bases from V and 7 bases from J, with 23 bases between. The CDR3 contains 19 residues. Germline V gene data show CDR1 as SGDLS and CDR2 as YYNGEE. DNA for the CDR3: TGTGCCAGCAGCGTAGACCCAGAAACATATCTGCCGGGAAATTCACCCCTCCACTTT. Translating it yields CASSVDPETYLPGNSPLHF.

V usage is TRBV29-1 and J usage is TRBJ2-2; TRBD1 aligns across 11 bases. The CDR3 has 14 residues. V was clipped by 5 bases and J by 4 bases; unmatched bases: 3. CDR1 is SQVTM, CDR2 ANQGSEA, per germline. CDR3 coding DNA: TGCAGCGTTTCCGGGACAGGGGGCACCGGGGAGCTGTTTTTT. Encoded protein: CSVSGTGGTGELFF.

The V gene is TRBV6-2 or TRBV6-3, the J gene TRBJ1-5, with D possibly being TRBD1 (5 bases). Germline V CDR1 and CDR2: MNHEY, SVGEGT. Trimming removed 0 bases from V and 5 bases from J, with 14 bases in between. This CDR3 comprises 16 residues. The CDR3 bases are TGTGCCAGCAGTTACTCGAGTACGGGGGGGTATCAGCCCCAGCATTTT. It yields the protein CASSYSSTGGYQPQHF.

J is TRBJ1-1 and V is TRBV5-4, with D unresolved. The CDR3 runs 14 residues. The V and J ends lost 10 bases and 1 base respectively, with 17 bases between them. Germline V lookup: CDR1 SGHNT, CDR2 YYREEE (reference sequence). The CDR3 spells CACSVSRGNTEAFF. For the CDR3, the DNA is TGTGCCTGTAGTGTCTCGAGAGGGAACACTGAAGCTTTCTTT.

V usage is TRBV5-1 and J usage is TRBJ2-1, with 8 bases that match TRBD2. The CDR3 spans 16 residues. CDR1 SGHRS and CDR2 YFSETQ come from the germline V gene. Trimming cost V 1 base and J 9 bases; bases outside gene matches: 12. The DNA of the CDR3 is TGCGCCAGCAGCTTGTCCCCCGGGACTAGAATTAGTGAGCAGTTCTTC. Amino acids: CASSLSPGTRISEQFF.

This clone is a singleton in its sample. This rearrangement joins TRBV29-1 to TRBJ1-1, with unresolved D. The V gene's germline CDR1 is SQVTM and CDR2 ANQGSEA. The CDR3 totals 13 residues. V lost 6 bases to trimming and J lost 4 bases, with 15 bases between them. This chain's CDR3 is CSVAGSLSTEAFF. The CDR3 DNA reads TGCAGCGTCGCCGGGTCCCTCTCCACTGAAGCTTTCTTT. Complete variable domain (other parts from reference TRBV29-1 and TRBJ1-1): SAVISQKPSRDICQRGTSLTIQCQVDSQVTMMFWYRQQPGQSLTLIATANQGSEATYESGFVIDKFPISRPNLTFSTLTVSNMSPEDSSIYLCSVAGSLSTEAFFGQGTRLTVV.

This clone was seen a single time. In the same sample, other DNA sequences code for this CDR3. The chain combines TRBV5-1 with TRBJ1-3; 10 bases agree with TRBD1. Germline CDR1 is SGHRS and CDR2 is YFSETQ. The CDR3 has 15 amino acids. With V trimmed by 0 bases and J by 4 bases, 1 base remained unmatched. The CDR3 nucleotides are TGCGCCAGCAGCTTGGGACAGGGGGCGGGAAACACCATATATTTT. Protein product: CASSLGQGAGNTIYF. The complete variable domain, with remaining parts taken from reference TRBV5-1 and TRBJ1-3, reads KAGVTQTPRYLIKTRGQQVTLSCSPISGHRSVSWYQQTPGQGLQFLFEYFSETQRNKGNFPGRFSGRQFSNSRSEMNVSTLELGDSALYLCASSLGQGAGNTIYFGEGSWLTVV.

The V and J genes are TRBV5-4 and TRBJ2-1; 7 nucleotides agree with TRBD1. This CDR3 is built from 17 residues. CDR1 is SGHNT and CDR2 is YYREEE in the germline V gene (reference sequence). V shed 5 bases and J 4 bases; nucleotides not matched to a gene: 15. The CDR3 DNA reads TGTGCCAGCAGGCCTAAGCTTCCCGGGACAGAGTACAATGAGCAGTTCTTC. This codes for CASRPKLPGTEYNEQFF.

CDR3 nucleotides: TGTGCCAGCAGCTTGGCATTAGGGGACACTGAAGCTTTCTTT. Encoded protein: CASSLALGDTEAFF. This rearrangement joins TRBV5-6 to TRBJ1-1; TRBD1 might be the D (5 bases). CDR3 length: 14 residues. Germline CDR1 SGHDT, CDR2 YYEEEE. Trimming removed 0 bases from V and 3 bases from J, with 9 bases in between. Drawing the rest from reference TRBV5-6 and TRBJ1-1, the complete variable domain is DAGVTQSPTHLIKTRGQQVTLRCSPKSGHDTVSWYQQALGQGPQFIFQYYEEEERQRGNFPDRFSGHQFPNYSSELNVNALLLGDSALYLCASSLALGDTEAFFGQGTRLTVV.

The chain employs TRBV12-3 or TRBV12-4 and TRBJ2-7, with 9 nucleotides matching TRBD1. The CDR3 has 13 residues. The junction had 0 bases not matched to a gene; V was cut back by 1 base and J by 5 bases. DNA for the CDR3: TGTGCCAGCAGTTTAGGGGACAGGGACGAGCAGTACTTC. It translates to CASSLGDRDEQYF.

A single count supports this clone. The genes are TRBV6-5 and TRBJ2-7; 8 bases line up with TRBD2. Germline CDR1 MNHEY, CDR2 SVGAGI. The CDR3 totals 12 residues. The V segment lost 7 bases and the J segment 6 bases; nucleotides outside the gene matches: 5. CDR3 nucleotide sequence: TGTGCCAGCACCTCTGCGGGGGGCGAGCAGTACTTC. Its translation is CASTSAGGEQYF.

V usage is TRBV28 and J usage is TRBJ2-7; no firm D call. The CDR3 is made up of 14 amino acids. The ends were cut back, 1 base at V and 2 bases at J, with 9 bases in the middle. CDR1 and CDR2 from the germline V gene are MDHEN and SYDVKM. CDR3 coding DNA: TGTGCCAGCAGTTTATCGGCGGTACCCTACGAGCAGTACTTC. Amino acids: CASSLSAVPYEQYF.

V usage is TRBV27 and J usage is TRBJ2-5; 10 bases align to TRBD1. The CDR3 runs to 15 residues. Germline V gene lookup returns CDR1 MNHEY and CDR2 SMNVEV (reference sequence). The trim removed 6 bases at V and 3 bases at J, leaving 7 bases unmatched. The DNA for the CDR3 is TGTGCCAGCAGCCCCCTCGGGACAGGGGAAGAGACCCAGTACTTC. It yields the protein CASSPLGTGEETQYF.

The chain couples TRBV18 to TRBJ1-4; unclear D gene. Trimming took off 2 bases at V and 2 bases at J, with 12 bases between the two ends. The CDR3 spans 16 residues. The V gene's germline CDR1 is KGHSH and CDR2 LQKENI. The CDR3 protein is CASSPNPGATNEKLFF. CDR3 sequence (DNA): TGTGCCAGCTCACCAAACCCGGGTGCGACTAATGAAAAACTGTTTTTT.

This clone came up a few times. The rearrangement links TRBV6-5 to TRBJ1-1, with a tentative D call TRBD1 (6 bases). CDR1 is MNHEY, CDR2 SVGAGI, per germline. The CDR3 is 12 amino acids. Trimming shortened V by 6 bases and J by 6 bases, and 11 bases separated the two germline ends. The CDR3 loop reads CASRAGESEAFF. In DNA form, the CDR3 reads TGTGCCAGCAGAGCAGGGGAGTCTGAAGCTTTCTTT.

The chain carries TRBV3-1 (or the pseudogene TRBV3-2) and TRBJ2-7, with D hard to call. CDR3 length equals 11 residues. Germline CDR1 LGHDT, CDR2 YNNKEL (reference sequence). V lost 3 bases and J lost 2, with 2 bases in between. The CDR3 DNA follows: TGTGCCAGCAGCCACGCCTACGAGCAGTACTTC. Translated: CASSHAYEQYF.

The V gene is TRBV2, the J gene TRBJ1-2; possibly TRBD1 for D (5 bases). V was pared by 4 bases and J by 5 bases, with 17 bases between. The CDR3 runs to 15 residues. CDR1 and CDR2 (germline): SNHLY, FYNNEI. CDR3 DNA sequence: TGTGCCAGCAGTGCTGGACAAGGGCCATGGTATGGCTACACCTTC. Protein sequence: CASSAGQGPWYGYTF. The whole variable domain, filled in from reference TRBV2 and TRBJ1-2, reads EPEVTQTPSHQVTQMGQEVILRCVPISNHLYFYWYRQILGQKVEFLVSFYNNEISEKSEIFDDQFSVERPDGSNFTLKIRSTKLEDSAMYFCASSAGQGPWYGYTFGSGTRLTVV.

J is TRBJ2-5 and V is TRBV9, with D possibly being TRBD2 (5 bases). This CDR3 comprises 15 residues. V lost 2 bases to trimming and J lost 1 base, with 12 bases between them. Germline lookup yields CDR1 SGDLS and CDR2 YYNGEE. CDR3 nucleotides: TGTGCCAGCAGCGTGGCGGGCCACAGCCAAGAGACCCAGTACTTC. Protein product: CASSVAGHSQETQYF.

The chain employs TRBV2 and TRBJ1-1; 8 bases fit TRBD1. Germline V lookup: CDR1 SNHLY, CDR2 FYNNEI. This CDR3 is built from 15 residues. The junction had 6 bases not matched to a gene; V was cut back by 0 bases and J by 6 bases. CDR3 in DNA: TGTGCCAGCAGTGAAGCTGACAGGGGTCTGTCTGAAGCTTTCTTT. It translates to CASSEADRGLSEAFF.

CDR3 residues: CASSIRLENSPLHF. DNA of the CDR3: TGTGCCAGTAGTATTAGACTCGAAAATTCACCCCTCCACTTT. The chain carries TRBV19 and TRBJ1-6; D remains ambiguous. V was shortened by 3 bases and J by 7 bases, with 10 bases between the two germline ends. CDR1 is LNHDA and CDR2 is SQIVND in the germline V gene (reference sequence). The CDR3 is 14 residues long.